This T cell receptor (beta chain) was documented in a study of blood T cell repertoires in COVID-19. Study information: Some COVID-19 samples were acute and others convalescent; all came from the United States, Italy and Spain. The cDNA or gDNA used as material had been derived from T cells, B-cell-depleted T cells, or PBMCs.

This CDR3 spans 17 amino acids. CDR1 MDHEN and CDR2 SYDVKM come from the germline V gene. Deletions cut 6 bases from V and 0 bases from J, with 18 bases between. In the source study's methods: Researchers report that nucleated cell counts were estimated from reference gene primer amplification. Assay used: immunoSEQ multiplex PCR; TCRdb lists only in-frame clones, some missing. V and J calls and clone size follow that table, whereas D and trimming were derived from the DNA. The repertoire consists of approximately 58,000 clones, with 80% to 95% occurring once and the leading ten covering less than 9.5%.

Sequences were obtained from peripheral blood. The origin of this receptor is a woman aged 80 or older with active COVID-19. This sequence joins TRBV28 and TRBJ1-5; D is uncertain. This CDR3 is CASSPPEGAVSNQPQHF. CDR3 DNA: TGTGCCAGCAGCCCACCCGAGGGAGCGGTTAGCAATCAGCCCCAGCATTTT.